This T cell receptor beta chain derives from a study of Ad26.COV2.S vaccination and SARS-CoV-2 variants (dated by TCRdb to the early 2020s). Regarding the complete study: Vaccine-arm donors came from COV1001, a multicentre, randomized, double-blind, placebo-controlled phase I-IIa trial of Ad26.COV2.S in healthy adults. Ad26.COV2.S was administered intramuscularly at a dose of 5x10^10 or 1x10^11 viral particles, either as one shot or as two shots given 56 days apart. Sequencing of the TCRbeta repertoire served to evaluate the specificity and breadth of SARS-CoV-2-reactive T cell receptors following Ad26.COV2.S vaccination. A total of about 30 samples were included in the TCR-sequenced set, comprising roughly 19 Ad26.COV2.S vaccine recipients, 5 placebo recipients and 8 SARS-CoV-2 convalescent individuals. Participants in the trial were split at random into five groups of five each, receiving low-dose or high-dose Ad26.COV2.S once or twice, or else placebo on both occasions. Throughout the experiments and outcome assessment, investigators stayed blinded to trial group allocation. Study-wide conclusions, independent of this receptor: The study was not powered for comparison of responses between vaccine doses or regimens. Ad26.COV2.S recipients had higher spike-specific TCR breadth than placebo recipients (P = 0.0014). Vaccine and placebo recipients had similar non-spike TCR breadth, a finding consistent with the vaccine containing only spike. After vaccination, substantial breadth of spike-specific CD8+ and CD4+ T cell responses was reported. According to the authors, total T cell responses may have been underestimated by the TCR breadth and depth analyses.

The immunoSEQ Assay was used to sequence TCRbeta CDR3 regions. After extraction, genomic DNA underwent amplification by bias-controlled multiplex PCR, followed by high-throughput sequencing. For the original study's pipeline: To quantify the absolute abundance of each unique TCRbeta CDR3 region, sequences were collapsed and filtered. Usable DNA was measured by amplifying reference genes present in all nucleated cells, and TCRbeta template counts were normalized to that usable DNA to estimate T cell fraction. Repertoire TCRs were annotated as SARS-CoV-2-specific by exact matching of V gene, CDR3 amino acid sequence and J gene to a known reactive TCR set. The reference SARS-CoV-2 TCR set was obtained from MIRA and was filtered for enrichment in COVID-19-positive ImmuneCODE repertoires, whereby public or cross-reactive TCRs were removed. Based on the MIRA antigens, annotated TCRs were further analysed at the level of specific ORF or position within ORF. Depth was the summed frequency of annotated unique rearrangements, while breadth was defined as annotated unique rearrangements over total unique productive rearrangements. TCR breadth was compared between groups using two-sided Wilcoxon rank-sum tests. As stored in TCRdb, this immuneACCESS dataset retains in-frame rearrangements with V and J assigned. A fraction of the clones does not appear; measured against another copy, unresolved V genes explain less than half of the discrepancy, and the remainder lacks a known reason. V, J and clone size derive from that table, while D and trimming were established from the DNA sequence. The sample table shows about 350,000 clones, and about 85% are seen once. Clones ranked in the top ten supply 3% to 4% of the sample.

Taken from cysteine to phenylalanine, the CDR3 has 16 residues. Only CDR3 DNA is held: 48 bases, read in frame from base 1. The germline V gene (reference sequence) specifies LGHDT as CDR1 and YNNKEL as CDR2. Unmatched junction bases come to 6, with V trimmed by 1 base and J by 3 bases. Comments on this clone: What this receptor recognizes is not known. Base qualities are missing; no much larger clone stands one base away.

Taken with the paper, the label for treatment or condition translates to: about 20 received Ad26.COV2.S at low or high dose, single or two shots; several received placebo; per-sample allocation not given. For vaccine and placebo recipients, repertoires were sequenced using samples collected on day 63 after the first injection. Cohort 1b enrolled 20 to 30 adults aged 18-55 years at a single site in Boston, USA, between 29 July and 7 August 2020. Ad26.COV2.S was a replication-incompetent adenovirus type 26 vector that expressed a prefusion-stabilized SARS-CoV-2 spike protein derived from the original Wuhan strain.

This material consisted of peripheral blood, taken in a trial of Ad26.COV2.S vaccine versus placebo. The rearrangement combines TRBV3-1 (or the pseudogene TRBV3-2) with TRBJ2-7, and 10 junction bases match TRBD2. The clonotype originates from a person between 18 and 59 years old who received the Ad26.COV2.S COVID-19 vaccine or a placebo. Read as DNA, the sequence is TGTGCCAGCAGCCAAGGTCCGGTAGCGGGAGGCTACGAGCAGTACTTC. This gives the protein CASSQGPVAGGYEQYF.